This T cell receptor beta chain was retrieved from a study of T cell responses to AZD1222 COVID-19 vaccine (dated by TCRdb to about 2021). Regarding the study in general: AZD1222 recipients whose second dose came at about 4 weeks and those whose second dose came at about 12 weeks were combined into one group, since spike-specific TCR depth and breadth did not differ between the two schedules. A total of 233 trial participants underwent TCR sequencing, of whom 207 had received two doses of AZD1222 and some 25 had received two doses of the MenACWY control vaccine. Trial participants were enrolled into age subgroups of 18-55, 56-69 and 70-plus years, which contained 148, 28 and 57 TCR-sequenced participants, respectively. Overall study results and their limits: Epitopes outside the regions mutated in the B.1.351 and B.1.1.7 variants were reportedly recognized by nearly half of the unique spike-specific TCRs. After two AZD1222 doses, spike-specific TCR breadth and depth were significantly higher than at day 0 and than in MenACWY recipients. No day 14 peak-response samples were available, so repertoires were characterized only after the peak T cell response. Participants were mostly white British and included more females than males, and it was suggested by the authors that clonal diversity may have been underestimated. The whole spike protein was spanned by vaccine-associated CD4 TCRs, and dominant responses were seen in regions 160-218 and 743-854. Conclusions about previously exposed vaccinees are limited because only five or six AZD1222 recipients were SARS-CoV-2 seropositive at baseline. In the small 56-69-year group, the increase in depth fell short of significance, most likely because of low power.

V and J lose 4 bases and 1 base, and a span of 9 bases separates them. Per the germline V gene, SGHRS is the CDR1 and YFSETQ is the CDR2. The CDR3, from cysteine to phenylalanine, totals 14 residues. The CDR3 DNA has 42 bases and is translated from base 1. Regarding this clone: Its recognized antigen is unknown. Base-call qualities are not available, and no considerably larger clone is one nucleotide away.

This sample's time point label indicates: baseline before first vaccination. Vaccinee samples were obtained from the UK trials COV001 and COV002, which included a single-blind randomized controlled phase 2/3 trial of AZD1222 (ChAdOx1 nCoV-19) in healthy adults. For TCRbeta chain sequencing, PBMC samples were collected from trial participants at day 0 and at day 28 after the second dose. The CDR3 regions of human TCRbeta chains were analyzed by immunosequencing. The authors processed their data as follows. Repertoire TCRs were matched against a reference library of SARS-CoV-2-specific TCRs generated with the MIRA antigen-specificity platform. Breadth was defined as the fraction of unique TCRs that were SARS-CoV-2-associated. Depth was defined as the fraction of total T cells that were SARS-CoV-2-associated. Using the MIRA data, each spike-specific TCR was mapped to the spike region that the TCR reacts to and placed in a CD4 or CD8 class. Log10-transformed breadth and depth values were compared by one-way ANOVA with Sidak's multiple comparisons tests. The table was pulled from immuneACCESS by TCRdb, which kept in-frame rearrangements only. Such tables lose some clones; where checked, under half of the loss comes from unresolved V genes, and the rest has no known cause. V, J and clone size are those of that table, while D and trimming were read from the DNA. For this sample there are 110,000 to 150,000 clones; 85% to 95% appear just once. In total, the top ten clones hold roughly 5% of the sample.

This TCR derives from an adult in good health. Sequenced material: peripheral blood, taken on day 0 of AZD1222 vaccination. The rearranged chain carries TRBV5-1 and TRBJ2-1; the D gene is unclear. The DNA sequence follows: TGCGCCAGCAGCCCGTCCAGTTCCTACAATGAGCAGTTCTTC. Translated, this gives CASSPSSSYNEQFF.